This TCR beta chain is from a study of blood T cell repertoires in COVID-19. Study overall: Some COVID-19 samples were acute and others convalescent; all came from the United States, Italy and Spain.

The junction had 9 bases not matched to a gene; V was cut back by 2 bases and J by 1 base. The CDR3 length is 17 residues. CDR1 and CDR2 from the germline V gene are LGHNA and YNFKEQ. Only in-frame clones appear in the TCRdb table, and some are missing; sequencing was by immunoSEQ multiplex PCR. The data contain roughly 140,000 clones, 84% of them seen just once; the ten biggest clones take up roughly 3.9%. The sample comprised PBMCs or T cells enriched from blood (not recorded which). This clonotype was obtained from a man between 50 and 59 years old in a cohort exposed to, infected with or recovered from COVID-19 (not recorded which). This rearrangement joins TRBV4-2 to TRBJ2-3, with 7 bases lining up with TRBD2. The CDR3 bases are TGTGCCAGCAGCCAACCCCTCCGGGACTACGGCACAGATACGCAGTATTTT. Translating it yields CASSQPLRDYGTDTQYF.